This record looks at one TCR beta chain sequence and its context. Its cognate antigen is unknown. This record belongs to a study of cytomegalovirus exposure and HLA in healthy donors. Primers: 60 Vbeta forward and 13 Jbeta reverse. The data were produced by immunoSEQ multiplex PCR, yet TCRdb's version contains in-frame clones alone and is incomplete. Here the sample spans approximately 190,000 clones, 81% being singletons. General study results and limits: A few V segments could not be told apart, such as TRBV6-2 and TRBV6-3, and were left out. In a later analysis, CMV-associated beta chains were mostly HLA-associated, it appeared.

The ends lost 5 bases at V and 5 bases at J; junction bases unmatched: 5. Germline CDR1 and CDR2: KGHSH and LQKENI. CDR3 length: 13 amino acids. The sequencing input was PBMCs. The chain uses TRBV18 and TRBJ2-7; 8 bases agree with TRBD1. This sequence originates from a man aged 50-60 years in good health and CMV-seronegative. The CDR3 DNA reads TGTGCCAGCTCATTCGACAGGGGTAACGAGCAGTACTTC. This gives the protein CASSFDRGNEQYF.